This paragraph covers one TCR beta chain sequence. The CDR3 runs 13 residues. V lost 1 base to trimming and J lost 4 bases, with 7 bases between them. Germline V gene lookup returns CDR1 LNHDA and CDR2 SQIVND (reference sequence). This entry belongs to a study of blood T cell repertoires in COVID-19. At the level of the study: Some COVID-19 samples were acute and others convalescent; all came from the United States, Italy and Spain.

Method: immunoSEQ multiplex PCR; TCRdb's copy keeps in-frame clones and lacks some. The sample lists 150,000 to 250,000 clones; 87% were seen once. The sample was PBMCs or T cells enriched from blood (not recorded which). This rearrangement joins TRBV19 to TRBJ1-2; D is unclear. The receptor was isolated from a woman in her twenties or thirties who had recovered from COVID-19. Here the CDR3 reads CASSIGPSYGYTF. Written as DNA, the CDR3 is TGTGCCAGTAGTATAGGTCCCTCCTATGGCTACACCTTC.